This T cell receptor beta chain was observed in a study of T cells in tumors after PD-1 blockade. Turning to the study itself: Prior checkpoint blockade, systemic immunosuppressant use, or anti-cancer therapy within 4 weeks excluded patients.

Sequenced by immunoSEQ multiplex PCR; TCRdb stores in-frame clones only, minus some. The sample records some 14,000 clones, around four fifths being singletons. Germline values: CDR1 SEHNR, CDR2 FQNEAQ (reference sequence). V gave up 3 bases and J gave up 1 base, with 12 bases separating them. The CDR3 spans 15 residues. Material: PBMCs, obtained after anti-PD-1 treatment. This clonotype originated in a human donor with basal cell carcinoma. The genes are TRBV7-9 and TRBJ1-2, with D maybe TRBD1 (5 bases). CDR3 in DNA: TGTGCCAGCAGCTTGGGACGGGGAGGTAACTATGGCTACACCTTC. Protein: CASSLGRGGNYGYTF.